A single sample is the source of the 28 T cell receptor beta chains below, sequenced in a study of T cell responses to AZD1222 COVID-19 vaccine. Produced via immunoSEQ multiplex PCR; TCRdb's table is partial and in-frame only. Found here are roughly 120,000 clones, around 87% of them singletons; the top ten hold 3%. The sequencing used peripheral blood, collected 28 days after the second AZD1222 dose. The receptor set was obtained from an adult who received the AZD1222 COVID-19 vaccine.

A single count supports this clone. This chain joins TRBV12-3 or TRBV12-4 and TRBJ2-7, with D perhaps matching TRBD1 (5 bases). The CDR3 runs to 13 residues. Trimming took off 6 bases at V and 7 bases at J, with 16 bases between the two ends. This chain's CDR3 is CASSLRFPGEQYF. Here the CDR3 DNA reads TGTGCCAGCAGCCTCAGGTTTCCAGGGGAGCAGTACTTC.

The chain has TRBV4-1 and TRBJ1-6; D call uncertain. Deletions cut 6 bases from V and 4 bases from J, with 16 bases between. Germline CDR1 is MGHRA and CDR2 is YSYEKL. CDR3 length: 16 amino acids. CDR3 bases: TGCGCCAGCAGTCCAAGATCAGCTGGATATAATTCACCCCTCCACTTT. It encodes CASSPRSAGYNSPLHF.

This rearrangement joins TRBV5-1 to TRBJ2-7; D call uncertain. Trimming shortened V by 4 bases and J by 4 bases, and 12 bases separated the two germline ends. Germline values: CDR1 SGHRS, CDR2 YFSETQ. This CDR3 is built from 13 residues. The CDR3 DNA reads as TGCGCCAGCAGCCTTCAGGATCGGTACGAGCAGTACTTC. Translating gives CASSLQDRYEQYF.

V is TRBV7-9 and J is TRBJ2-2, with D tentatively TRBD1 (6 bases). The V gene's germline CDR1 is SEHNR and CDR2 FQNEAQ (reference sequence). V was clipped by 5 bases and J by 6 bases, with 10 bases between them. There are 13 residues in the CDR3. The CDR3 is CASSPGVAGELFF. The CDR3 nucleotides read TGTGCCAGCAGCCCAGGGGTAGCCGGGGAGCTGTTTTTT.

This clone has just a few counts. The chain links TRBV2 to TRBJ1-6, with a weak D call TRBD1 (5 bases). V was trimmed by 6 bases and J by 6 bases, leaving 15 bases between them. This CDR3 is 15 amino acids long. Germline V gene data show CDR1 as SNHLY and CDR2 as FYNNEI. CDR3 residues: CASSLEGSRNSPLHF. DNA of the CDR3: TGTGCCAGCAGCCTGGAGGGGTCTCGTAATTCACCCCTCCACTTT. Drawing the rest from reference TRBV2 and TRBJ1-6, the complete variable domain is EPEVTQTPSHQVTQMGQEVILRCVPISNHLYFYWYRQILGQKVEFLVSFYNNEISEKSEIFDDQFSVERPDGSNFTLKIRSTKLEDSAMYFCASSLEGSRNSPLHFGNGTRLTVT.

This rearrangement joins TRBV5-5 to TRBJ1-1, with D possibly being TRBD1 (5 bases). The CDR3 is 16 residues long. CDR1 is SGHKS and CDR2 is YYEKEE in the germline V gene (reference sequence). V lost 4 bases, J lost 0 bases, and 16 bases lay in between. The CDR3 sequence is CASSPYAGQMNTEAFF. The CDR3 DNA reads as TGTGCCAGCAGCCCATACGCAGGGCAGATGAACACTGAAGCTTTCTTT.

In the case of this clone: The sample has other DNA sequences that encode this CDR3 too. CDR3 region: CASSLLAGAYEQYF. CDR3 sequence (DNA): TGTGCCAGCAGCTTACTAGCGGGGGCCTACGAGCAGTACTTC. The chain recombines TRBV7-8 with TRBJ2-7; 10 bases are shared with TRBD2. This CDR3 has 14 residues. J gave up 2 bases and V 2 bases, and 0 bases lay outside the gene matches. Germline V gives CDR1 SGHVS, CDR2 FQNEAQ. The entire variable domain, with the rest obtained from reference TRBV7-8 and TRBJ2-7, is as follows: GAGVSQSPRYKVAKRGQDVALRCDPISGHVSLFWYQQALGQGPEFLTYFQNEAQLDKSGLPSDRFFAERPEGSVSTLKIQRTQQEDSAVYLCASSLLAGAYEQYFGPGTRLTVT.

This clone is termed medium-sized (0.01 to 0.1%). The rearrangement links TRBV18 to TRBJ2-7; D is possibly TRBD1 or TRBD2 (5 bases each). The V end was cut by 5 bases, the J end by 3 bases, with 11 bases between. There are 13 residues in the CDR3. Germline CDR1 and CDR2: KGHSH and LQKENI. The CDR3 nucleotides read TGTGCCAGCTCATTTGGGACCATCTACGAGCAGTACTTC. Its translation is CASSFGTIYEQYF.

This clone was seen once. This chain uses TRBV6-5 with TRBJ1-2, with TRBD1 matching 8 bases. The length of the CDR3 is 13 residues. V lost 6 bases, J lost 7 bases, and 7 bases stayed unmatched. Looked up from germline, CDR1 is MNHEY and CDR2 is SVGAGI. The chain's CDR3 is CASRSGGLRGYTF. The CDR3, as DNA: TGTGCCAGCAGATCAGGGGGCCTGCGTGGCTACACCTTC.

This chain uses TRBV5-1 with TRBJ2-1, with D possibly matching TRBD1 (5 bases). V shed 6 bases and J shed 4 bases, with 14 bases lying between them. From germline, CDR1 is SGHRS and CDR2 YFSETQ. CDR3 length equals 14 residues. The CDR3 loop is CASTDPTGYNEQFF. The CDR3 nucleotides are TGCGCCAGCACCGACCCTACAGGTTACAATGAGCAGTTCTTC.

This chain uses TRBV27 with TRBJ1-1, with 9 bases lining up with TRBD1. With 5 bases clipped from V and 5 bases from J, the junction kept 9 bases outside the gene matches. Germline V CDR1 and CDR2: MNHEY, SMNVEV (reference sequence). The CDR3 is 15 residues long. CDR3 region: CASSAWDRVGTEAFF. The CDR3 DNA sequence: TGTGCCAGCAGTGCCTGGGACAGGGTTGGGACTGAAGCTTTCTTT.

The chain links TRBV19 to TRBJ1-2, with 8 bases fitting TRBD1. CDR3 length equals 13 residues. Germline V lookup: CDR1 LNHDA, CDR2 SQIVND (reference sequence). The V and J ends lost 5 bases and 7 bases, in that order; junction bases with no gene match: 6. CDR3 nucleotide sequence: TGTGCCAGTAGTTTGGGACAGGCGGGTGGCTACACCTTC. Residues: CASSLGQAGGYTF. Combining the CDR3 with reference TRBV19 and TRBJ1-2 gives the whole variable domain DGGITQSPKYLFRKEGQNVTLSCEQNLNHDAMYWYRQDPGQGLRLIYYSQIVNDFQKGDIAEGYSVSREKKESFPLTVTSAQKNPTAFYLCASSLGQAGGYTFGSGTRLTVV.

The chain is built from TRBV13 and TRBJ1-2, with D unresolved. The CDR3 consists of 16 residues. Trimming pared 4 bases from V and 4 bases from J, leaving 19 bases between. Germline assignment: CDR1 PRHDT and CDR2 FYEKMQ (reference sequence). CDR3 residues: CASSSNTAVNRYGYTF. As DNA, the CDR3 is TGTGCCAGCAGCTCCAATACAGCGGTCAACCGCTATGGCTACACCTTC.

The rearrangement uses TRBV28 and TRBJ1-4; D unresolved. Trimming took off 4 bases at V and 8 bases at J, with 8 bases between the two ends. CDR1 and CDR2 from the germline V gene are MDHEN and SYDVKM. The CDR3 consists of 12 residues. CDR3 region: CASSSRREKLFF. The CDR3 DNA reads as TGTGCCAGCAGTTCGAGGCGAGAAAAACTGTTTTTT.

The chain carries TRBV10-1 and TRBJ1-4; the match to TRBD1 covers 10 bases. J gave up 7 bases and V 6 bases, and 2 bases lay outside the gene matches. Germline CDR1 is WNHNN and CDR2 is SYGVQD (reference sequence). The CDR3 covers 13 residues. Here the CDR3 reads CASRRDRGEKLFF. The CDR3 DNA sequence: TGCGCCAGCAGGCGGGACAGGGGTGAAAAACTGTTTTTT.

This clone has only one observation. Since a far larger clone is one base different, this is likely a read error. V usage is TRBV12-3 or TRBV12-4 and J usage is TRBJ1-6, with a possible D match to TRBD1 (6 bases). V shed 6 bases and J shed 5 bases, with 8 bases lying between them. This CDR3 contains 13 residues. The CDR3 loop is CASRYRDNSPLHF. The CDR3 DNA reads as TGTGCCAGCAGATACAGGGATAATTCACCCCTCCACTTT.

The V and J genes are TRBV7-2 and TRBJ1-6; D perhaps matches TRBD1 (6 bases). The ends were cut back, 0 bases at V and 4 bases at J, with 7 bases in the middle. The germline CDR1 and CDR2 sequences are SGHTA and FQGNSA. The CDR3 has 15 residues. CDR3: CASSLAQGYNSPLHF. CDR3 bases: TGTGCCAGCAGCTTAGCGCAGGGGTATAATTCACCCCTCCACTTT. Together with reference TRBV7-2 and TRBJ1-6, the CDR3 gives the full variable domain: GAGVSQSPSNKVTEKGKDVELRCDPISGHTALYWYRQSLGQGLEFLIYFQGNSAPDKSGLPSDRFSAERTGGSVSTLTIQRTQQEDSAVYLCASSLAQGYNSPLHFGNGTRLTVT.

This chain links TRBV5-8 with TRBJ2-3; possibly TRBD1 or TRBD2 for D (6 bases each). Germline V gene lookup returns CDR1 SGHTS and CDR2 YDEGEE. CDR3 length: 16 residues. Trimming pared 0 bases from V and 0 bases from J, leaving 11 bases between. CDR3 sequence reads: CASSLGSGASTDTQYF. The CDR3 DNA is TGTGCCAGCAGCTTGGGGTCGGGGGCTAGCACAGATACGCAGTATTTT.

The CDR3 region is CASSPRDISDTIYF. The DNA for the CDR3 is TGTGCCAGCAGCCCCCGGGACATATCTGACACCATATATTTT. The chain uses TRBV9 and TRBJ1-3, with a tentative D call TRBD1 (6 bases). Trimming left V 4 bases short and J 8 bases short, with 16 bases between. Germline V lookup: CDR1 SGDLS, CDR2 YYNGEE. The CDR3 is made up of 14 amino acids.

The V gene is TRBV6-4, the J gene TRBJ2-1; either TRBD1 or TRBD2 may fit D (5 bases each). The CDR3 totals 11 residues. The germline gives CDR1 MRHNA, CDR2 SNTAGT. Trimming stripped 4 bases from V and 8 bases from J, with 6 bases between. CDR3 loop: CASSGGYEQFF. The CDR3 DNA sequence: TGTGCCAGCAGTGGGGGGTATGAGCAGTTCTTC.

The chain recombines TRBV18 with TRBJ1-1, with a weak D call TRBD1 (5 bases). CDR3 size: 13 residues. Germline CDR1 is KGHSH and CDR2 is LQKENI. Trimming stripped 6 bases from V and 1 base from J, with 9 bases between. The CDR3 bases are TGTGCCAGCTCCCAAGGACAGAACACTGAAGCTTTCTTT. Amino acid sequence: CASSQGQNTEAFF.

This chain connects TRBV11-3 to TRBJ2-7; D gene uncertain. V was shortened by 2 bases and J by 2 bases, with 10 bases between the two germline ends. The CDR3 length is 14 residues. Germline assignment: CDR1 SGHNT and CDR2 YENEEA. As DNA, the CDR3 is TGTGCCAGCAGCTTAACGGGCCAGGCCTACGAGCAGTACTTC. It codes for CASSLTGQAYEQYF.

This chain connects TRBV2 to TRBJ2-7; TRBD2 might be the D (6 bases). The CDR3 has 16 amino acids. Germline CDR1 SNHLY, CDR2 FYNNEI. The CDR3 nucleotides are TGTGTTGTGGGAGGACCCAACCATGCCGCGGTGTACGAGCAGTACTTC. It codes for CVVGGPNHAAVYEQYF.

Only one count was recorded for this clone. The genes are TRBV28 and TRBJ1-2; 9 bases map to TRBD1. The CDR3 covers 13 residues. V was clipped by 6 bases and J by 4 bases; unmatched bases: 3. The germline CDR1 and CDR2 sequences are MDHEN and SYDVKM. CDR3 sequence reads: CASRTGQGYGYTF. DNA of the CDR3: TGTGCCAGCAGGACGGGACAGGGCTATGGCTACACCTTC.

The rearrangement links TRBV27 to TRBJ2-7; D is perhaps TRBD2 (5 bases). CDR3 length equals 13 residues. Germline V CDR1 and CDR2: MNHEY, SMNVEV (reference sequence). V shed 2 bases and J shed 2 bases, with 7 bases lying between them. The CDR3 is CASSLGRPYEQYF. The CDR3 nucleotides are TGTGCCAGCAGTTTAGGGAGACCCTACGAGCAGTACTTC.

This clone was detected only once. V is TRBV30 and J is TRBJ1-1; 10 bases are shared with TRBD1. Trimming at V came to 2 bases and at J to 1 base, leaving 7 bases not matched to a gene. From germline, CDR1 is GTSNPN and CDR2 SVGIG (reference sequence). The CDR3 sequence is 16 residues long. CDR3 bases: TGTGCCTGGAGTTCGATAAGGGACAGGGGGAACACTGAAGCTTTCTTT. It encodes CAWSSIRDRGNTEAFF.

The chain links TRBV7-9 to TRBJ2-1, with D hard to call. V was cut by 3 bases and J by 6 bases, with 12 bases left in between. Looked up from germline, CDR1 is SEHNR and CDR2 is FQNEAQ (reference sequence). The CDR3 extends over 14 amino acids. CDR3 DNA sequence: TGTGCCAGCAGCTTGGCCGGCGCCCTCAATGAGCAGTTCTTC. Amino acids: CASSLAGALNEQFF.

The CDR3 region is CASSDPGTEAFF. CDR3 nucleotide sequence: TGTGCCAGCAGCGACCCTGGGACTGAAGCTTTCTTT. The V and J genes are TRBV3-1 (or the pseudogene TRBV3-2) and TRBJ1-1; D call uncertain. The CDR3 has 12 residues. Trimming removed 5 bases at V and 5 bases at J, with 9 bases between. CDR1 and CDR2 (germline): LGHDT, YNNKEL (reference sequence).